Below, 10 T cell receptor beta chains from the same sample are listed, as sequenced in a study of shared T cell receptors in the human thymus. Generated by immunoSEQ multiplex PCR, the TCRdb table keeps only in-frame clones and is missing some. Of 720,000 or so clones in the sample, approximately 83% are singletons; the top ten hold approximately 0.01%. These sequences were also reported in another study, on human thymus T cells.

Sequencing input: thymocytes. The receptor source for this set is a girl less than two years old with a congenital heart defect.

The chain is built from TRBV30 and TRBJ1-5, with D possibly being TRBD1 (6 bases). Germline CDR1 GTSNPN, CDR2 SVGIG (reference sequence). The CDR3 sequence is 15 residues long. Trimming left V 0 bases short and J 5 bases short, with 14 bases between. CDR3: CAWSVQIQGHQPQHF. In nucleotides, the CDR3 is TGTGCCTGGAGTGTACAAATTCAGGGGCATCAGCCCCAGCATTTT.

The DNA for the CDR3 is TGTGCCAGCAGCCCGGGAGGGGATGAGCAGTTCTTC. This encodes CASSPGGDEQFF. The V call is TRBV14, the J call TRBJ2-1, with 8 nucleotides matching TRBD2. CDR1 and CDR2 from the germline V gene are SGHDN and FVKESK. Trimming took 4 bases from V and 8 from J; bases not matched to a gene: 1. CDR3 size: 12 residues.

V and J are TRBV27 and TRBJ1-1, with D possibly TRBD1 on 5 matching bases. Per the germline V gene, CDR1 is MNHEY and CDR2 is SMNVEV (reference sequence). V was clipped by 4 bases and J by 4 bases, with 19 bases between them. The CDR3 extends over 16 amino acids. CDR3 coding DNA: TGTGCCAGCAGTTCCCTCGGGCTCGGGGGTTCCACTGAAGCTTTCTTT. It specifies CASSSLGLGGSTEAFF.

The rearrangement uses TRBV25-1 and TRBJ2-7; TRBD1 matches at 7 bases. V gave up 6 bases and J gave up 0 bases; unmatched junction bases: 5. This CDR3 comprises 14 residues. The germline gives CDR1 MGHDK, CDR2 SYGVNS. CDR3 amino acids: CASRGQYPSYEQYF. The CDR3, as DNA: TGTGCCAGCAGGGGACAGTATCCCTCCTACGAGCAGTACTTC.

CDR3 amino acids: CASSQDFSDTEAFF. CDR3 in DNA: TGCGCCAGCAGCCAAGATTTTTCGGACACTGAAGCTTTCTTT. The rearrangement links TRBV4-1 to TRBJ1-1, with unresolved D. Germline CDR1 MGHRA, CDR2 YSYEKL. The CDR3 extends over 14 amino acids. V lost 0 bases, J lost 3 bases, and 8 bases lay in between.

The rearrangement uses TRBV27 and TRBJ1-5; 11 bases match TRBD1. In germline, CDR1 is MNHEY, CDR2 SMNVEV (reference sequence). CDR3 length equals 17 residues. Trimming took 8 bases from V and 3 from J; bases not matched to a gene: 12. CDR3 protein: CASGLLDRGRVNQPQHF. The CDR3 nucleotides are TGTGCCAGCGGACTATTGGACAGGGGGCGGGTCAATCAGCCCCAGCATTTT.

CDR3 region: CASSGGGQGIYEQYF. As DNA, the CDR3 is TGTGCCAGCAGCGGGGGGGGGCAGGGAATATACGAGCAGTACTTC. This rearrangement joins TRBV9 to TRBJ2-7; a weak D match, TRBD2 (7 bases). The V end was cut by 3 bases, the J end by 4 bases, with 17 bases between. The CDR3 has 15 amino acids. Germline CDR1 SGDLS, CDR2 YYNGEE.

This sequence joins TRBV15 and TRBJ1-4; 7 bases are shared with TRBD1. V was clipped by 8 bases and J by 4 bases; unmatched bases: 13. CDR1 is LNHNV, CDR2 YYDKDF, per germline (reference sequence). This CDR3 region has 16 residues. CDR3 in amino acids: CATGWQWDRVNEKLFF. CDR3 coding DNA: TGTGCCACCGGATGGCAATGGGACAGAGTTAATGAAAAACTGTTTTTT.

The V gene is TRBV25-1, the J gene TRBJ1-1; 7 nucleotides agree with TRBD1. V was clipped by 7 bases and J by 2 bases; unmatched bases: 10. Germline V gene data show CDR1 as MGHDK and CDR2 as SYGVNS. The CDR3 is made up of 15 amino acids. In nucleotides, the CDR3 is TGTGCCAGCACCGGAAAACAGGGGAGTAACACTGAAGCTTTCTTT. As protein: CASTGKQGSNTEAFF.

This chain uses TRBV7-2 with TRBJ1-1; a weak D match, TRBD1 (6 bases). Trimming stripped 4 bases from V and 8 bases from J, with 32 bases between. The CDR3 has 19 amino acids. Per germline, CDR1 SGHTA and CDR2 FQGNSA. CDR3 nucleotides: TGTGCCAGCAGCTCAAGGGGGGGGCAGCCAATGGAGGGGTTGGTGGAAGCTTTCTTT. Amino acid sequence: CASSSRGGQPMEGLVEAFF.